This T cell receptor (beta chain) was sequenced during a study of identical twins. General observations from the study: Modeled out-of-frame TCR alpha sharing in monozygotic twins fell below observed levels.

TCRdb itself ran the 5' RACE reads through MiXCR, one entry per CDR3 protein. The table includes 500,000 to 550,000 distinct CDR3 sequences, less than 25% detected once. This clonotype was seen a handful of times. The target antigen is unknown. Among all donors, each was a healthy Caucasian. V shed 4 bases and J shed 6 bases, with 16 bases lying between them. The CDR3 contains 13 residues. The V gene's germline CDR1 is DFQATT and CDR2 SNEGSKA (reference sequence). The same specimen was also included in a second study, on T cells expressing NK-cell markers.

The sequenced sample was CD4+ T cells sorted from blood. The chain joins TRBV20-1 to TRBJ2-7; D remains ambiguous. This receptor was taken from a woman in her late teens or twenties in good health. CDR3 nucleotide sequence: TGCAGTGCTACGCTAGGAGTTGGTTTCGAGCAGTACTTC. Protein product: CSATLGVGFEQYF.